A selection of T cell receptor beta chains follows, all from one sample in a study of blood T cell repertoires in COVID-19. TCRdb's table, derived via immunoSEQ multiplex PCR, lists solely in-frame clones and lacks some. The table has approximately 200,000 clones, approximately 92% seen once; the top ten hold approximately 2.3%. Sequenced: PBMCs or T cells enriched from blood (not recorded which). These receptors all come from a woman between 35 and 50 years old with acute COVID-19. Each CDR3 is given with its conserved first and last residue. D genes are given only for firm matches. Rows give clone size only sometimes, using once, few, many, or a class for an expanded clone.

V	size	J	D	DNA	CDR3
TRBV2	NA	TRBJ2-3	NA	TGTGCCAGCAGTGGGTACAGGGTAGCAGATACGCAGTATTTT	CASSGYRVADTQYF
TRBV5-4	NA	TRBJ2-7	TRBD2	TGTGCCAGCAGCTGGGAGCGGGGGGGCACCGAGCAGTACTTC	CASSWERGGTEQYF
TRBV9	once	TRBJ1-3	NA	TGTGCCAGCAGCGTAGCGGGCTCTGGAAACACCATATATTTT	CASSVAGSGNTIYF
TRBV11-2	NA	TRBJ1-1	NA	TGTGCCAGCAGCCTTACGGGGGGCACTGAAGCTTTCTTT	CASSLTGGTEAFF
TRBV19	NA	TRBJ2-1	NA	TGTGCCAGTAGTATCGGTCTAGCCCACGGGAATGAGCAGTTCTTC	CASSIGLAHGNEQFF
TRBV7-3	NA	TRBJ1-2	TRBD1	TGTGCCAGCAGCTTACCAGGGGGCTATGGCTACACCTTC	CASSLPGGYGYTF
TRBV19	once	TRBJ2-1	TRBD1	TGTGCCAGTAGTATCGCCAGGGGGAGCAACAATGAGCAGTTCTTC	CASSIARGSNNEQFF
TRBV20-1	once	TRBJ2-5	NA	TGCAGCATGAAACGGGGAGAGACCCAGTACTTC	CSMKRGETQYF
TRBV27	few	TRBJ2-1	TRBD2	TGTGCCAGCAGCCCGGGACTATTGGCGAACTACAATGAGCAGTTCTTC	CASSPGLLANYNEQFF
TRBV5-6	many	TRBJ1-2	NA	TGTGCCAGCAGCTTCAATTATGGCTACACCTTC	CASSFNYGYTF
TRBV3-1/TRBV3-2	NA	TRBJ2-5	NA	TGTGCCAGCAGCCAAGGTCGAGAGACCCAGTACTTC	CASSQGRETQYF
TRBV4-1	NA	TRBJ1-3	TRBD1	TGCGCCAGCAGCCAAGGTTTCCGAGACAGGGGTAACACCATATATTTT	CASSQGFRDRGNTIYF
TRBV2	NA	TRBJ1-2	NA	TGTGCCAGCAGTTACGGACAGATAAACTATGGCTACACCTTC	CASSYGQINYGYTF
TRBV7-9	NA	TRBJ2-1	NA	TGTGCCAGCACCTTAGGGCGGCAGAGCTCCTACAATGAGCAGTTCTTC	CASTLGRQSSYNEQFF
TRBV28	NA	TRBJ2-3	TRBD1	TGTGCCAGCAGGCCCCAGGGGGCTAGCACAGATACGCAGTATTTT	CASRPQGASTDTQYF
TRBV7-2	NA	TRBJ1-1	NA	TGTGCCAGCAGCTTAGTAGGCTTTCGGGGAAGGTTTCAAGCTGAAGCTTTCTTT	CASSLVGFRGRFQAEAFF
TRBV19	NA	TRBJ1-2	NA	TGTGCCAGTAGTATGTTCCGGCAGGATCATGGCTACACCTTC	CASSMFRQDHGYTF
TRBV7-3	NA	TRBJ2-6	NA	TGTGCCAGCAGCTTGGTCGGAGGGGTCTACTCTGGGGCCAACGTCCTGACTTTC	CASSLVGGVYSGANVLTF
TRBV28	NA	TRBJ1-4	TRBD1	TGTGCCAGCAGTTTCTTACGGGGGCAGGGGGGTGAAAAACTGTTTTTT	CASSFLRGQGGEKLFF
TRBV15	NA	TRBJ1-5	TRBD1	TGTGCCACCAGCAGGGACAGGGGCGGGTTTAGCAATCAGCCCCAGCATTTT	CATSRDRGGFSNQPQHF
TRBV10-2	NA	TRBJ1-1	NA	TGCGCCAGCATGGCCAGTATGAACACTGAAGCTTTCTTT	CASMASMNTEAFF
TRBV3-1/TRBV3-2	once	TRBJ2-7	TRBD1	TGTGCCAGCGGATTGACAGGGGTGGATTCCTACGAGCAGTACTTC	CASGLTGVDSYEQYF
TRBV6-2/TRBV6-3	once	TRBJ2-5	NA	TGTGCCAGCAGTTACACGCCTACTAGACTTCCTTGGGAGACCCAGTACTTC	CASSYTPTRLPWETQYF
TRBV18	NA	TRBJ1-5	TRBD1	TGTGCCAGCTCATCGGGACAGGTCAGCAATCAGCCCCAGCATTTT	CASSSGQVSNQPQHF
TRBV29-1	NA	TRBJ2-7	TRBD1	TGCAGCGTTGAAGAGACAGGGGATGTCTACGAGCAGTACTTC	CSVEETGDVYEQYF
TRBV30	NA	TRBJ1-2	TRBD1	TGTGCCTGGAGTGGTCCCGGGACAGGACCGGCCTATGGCTACACCTTC	CAWSGPGTGPAYGYTF